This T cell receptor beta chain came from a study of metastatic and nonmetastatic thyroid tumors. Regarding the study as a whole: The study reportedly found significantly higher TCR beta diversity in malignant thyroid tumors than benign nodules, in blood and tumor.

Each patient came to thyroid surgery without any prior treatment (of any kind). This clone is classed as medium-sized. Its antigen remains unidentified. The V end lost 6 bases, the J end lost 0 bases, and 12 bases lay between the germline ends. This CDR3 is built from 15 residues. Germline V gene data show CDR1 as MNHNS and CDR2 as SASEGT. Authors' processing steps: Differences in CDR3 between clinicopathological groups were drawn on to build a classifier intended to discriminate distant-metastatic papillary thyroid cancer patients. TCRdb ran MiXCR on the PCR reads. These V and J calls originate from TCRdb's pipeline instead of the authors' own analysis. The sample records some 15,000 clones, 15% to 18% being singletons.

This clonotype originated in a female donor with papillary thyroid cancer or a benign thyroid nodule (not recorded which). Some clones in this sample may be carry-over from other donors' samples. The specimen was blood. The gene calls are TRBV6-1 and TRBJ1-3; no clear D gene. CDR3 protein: CASRFSIGSGNTIYF. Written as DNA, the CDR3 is TGTGCCAGCAGGTTCTCCATCGGCTCTGGAAACACCATATATTTT.